This TCR beta chain stems from a study of beta chain features in type 1 diabetes. Study-wide findings and caveats: Within the patient group, naive, central memory and Treg TCRB repertoires appeared more similar to each other than within healthy donors. There was a moderate but significant shortening of TCRB CDR3s in all four CD4+ subsets of Type 1 diabetes patients.

The V gene's germline CDR1 is MNHNY and CDR2 SVGAGI (reference sequence). V lost 6 bases and J 3 bases, leaving 18 bases between the germline ends. This CDR3 contains 15 residues. Worth noting for this clone: No antigen is known for it.

TCRB transcripts that were expressed got sequenced, as all of the isolated RNA had been reverse transcribed. Sequenced by immunoSEQ multiplex PCR; TCRdb stores in-frame clones only, minus some. Among some 350,000 clones listed, roughly 9.8% were seen once. The gene calls are TRBV6-6 and TRBJ2-7; no clear D. The origin of this receptor is a man aged 25 to 40 with type 1 diabetes. The sample comprised central memory CD4+ T cells from blood. This CDR3 is CASSLYQVNVYEQYF. The CDR3, as DNA: TGTGCCAGCAGCCTCTACCAGGTCAATGTCTACGAGCAGTACTTC.